The 25 T cell receptor beta chains presented below share a single source sample, sequenced in a study of shared clonotypes between healthy human individuals. Data came from immunoSEQ multiplex PCR; TCRdb stores just in-frame clones and leaves some out. The repertoire includes some 1,400,000 clones, roughly 95% of them detected once, and over 1% sits in the top ten. Sequencing was done on a sample of naive CD4+ T cells sorted from blood. The subset here: CD45RA+ positively selected. The receptors here all came from a man aged 25 to 45 in good health.

The chain joins TRBV19 to TRBJ2-4; a possible D gene is TRBD2 (6 bases). There are 13 residues in the CDR3. V gave up 7 bases and J gave up 8 bases, with 15 bases separating them. Germline loops: CDR1 LNHDA, CDR2 SQIVND (reference sequence). As DNA, the CDR3 is TGTGCCAGTACCCCTGAGTGGGGGGACATTCAGTACTTC. This sequence encodes CASTPEWGDIQYF. Full variable domain (remainder filled in from reference TRBV19 and TRBJ2-4): DGGITQSPKYLFRKEGQNVTLSCEQNLNHDAMYWYRQDPGQGLRLIYYSQIVNDFQKGDIAEGYSVSREKKESFPLTVTSAQKNPTAFYLCASTPEWGDIQYFGAGTRLSVL.

The gene calls are TRBV27 and TRBJ2-5, with TRBD2 identical over 11 bases. Germline assignment: CDR1 MNHEY and CDR2 SMNVEV (reference sequence). The CDR3 covers 19 residues. The junction had 13 bases not matched to a gene; V was cut back by 0 bases and J by 4 bases. The DNA for the CDR3 is TGTGCCAGCAGTTTATCATCCCCCTTTCTAGCGGGAGGAGGAGAGACCCAGTACTTC. Its protein product is CASSLSSPFLAGGGETQYF.

The chain links TRBV6-5 to TRBJ2-7, with a possible D match to TRBD2 (6 bases). V lost 4 bases, J lost 9 bases, and 13 bases lay in between. The CDR3 is 12 amino acids. Germline-derived CDR1 and CDR2 are MNHEY and SVGAGI. This chain's CDR3 is CASSSSRGVQYF. The CDR3 DNA follows: TGTGCCAGCAGTTCGTCGCGGGGAGTGCAGTACTTC.

The V and J genes are TRBV5-1 and TRBJ2-3; D is uncertain. Trimming stripped 4 bases from V and 6 bases from J, with 18 bases between. The CDR3 spans 15 residues. Germline CDR1 and CDR2: SGHRS and YFSETQ. The CDR3 reads CASSPRSSVPDTQYF. The CDR3 coding sequence is TGCGCCAGCAGCCCCCGTAGCTCGGTTCCGGATACGCAGTATTTT.

This clone was detected only once. CDR3 nucleotide sequence: TGCGCCAGCAGCGAGGGATCCCTAGCGGGGGGCCAATCAGATACGCAGTATTTT. It translates to CASSEGSLAGGQSDTQYF. The rearrangement joins TRBV5-1 to TRBJ2-3, with 11 nucleotides matching TRBD2. The germline V gene encodes CDR1 SGHRS and CDR2 YFSETQ. The V gene end was trimmed by 4 bases and the J gene end by 4 bases; junction bases not matched to a gene: 14. The CDR3 is 18 amino acids.

This clone has just one count. This chain joins TRBV7-2 and TRBJ1-5; TRBD1 aligns across 10 bases. The CDR3 has 17 amino acids. Germline loops: CDR1 SGHTA, CDR2 FQGNSA. Trimming removed 5 bases from V and 0 bases from J; junction bases left unmatched: 7. CDR3 protein: CASSRTGGSRSNQPQHF. As DNA, the CDR3 is TGTGCCAGCAGCCGGACAGGGGGTAGCCGTAGCAATCAGCCCCAGCATTTT.

This clone was recorded once. This chain uses TRBV6-6 with TRBJ2-2; a weak D match, TRBD1 (5 bases). The V gene lost 2 bases and the J gene lost 5 bases, with 6 bases spanning the gap. The CDR3 runs 13 residues. CDR1 is MNHNY and CDR2 is SVGAGI in the germline V gene (reference sequence). CDR3 sequence: CASSYAGTGELFF. CDR3 bases: TGTGCCAGCAGTTACGCAGGGACCGGGGAGCTGTTTTTT.

This chain joins TRBV7-2 and TRBJ2-7; 14 nucleotides match TRBD2. J was trimmed by 0 bases and V by 1 base; bases with no gene match: 5. The CDR3 covers 18 residues. Per germline, CDR1 SGHTA and CDR2 FQGNSA. The CDR3 bases are TGTGCCAGCAGCTTAGGGACTAGCGGGAGGCGCAGCTCCTACGAGCAGTACTTC. The encoded protein is CASSLGTSGRRSSYEQYF.

V usage is TRBV9 and J usage is TRBJ2-5, with 9 bases lining up with TRBD2. CDR1 is SGDLS, CDR2 YYNGEE, per germline. V was clipped by 4 bases and J by 5 bases; unmatched bases: 12. This CDR3 region has 16 residues. The CDR3 loop reads CASSSRGSGSWETQYF. As DNA, the CDR3 is TGTGCCAGCAGCTCCCGGGGTAGCGGGAGCTGGGAGACCCAGTACTTC.

The chain links TRBV9 to TRBJ1-5, with D possibly being TRBD1 (6 bases). From germline, CDR1 is SGDLS and CDR2 YYNGEE. V lost 0 bases and J lost 2, with 9 bases in between. This CDR3 spans 15 amino acids. The CDR3 region has the DNA TGTGCCAGCAGCGTAGGGGGGCAGGGCAATCAGCCCCAGCATTTT. This encodes CASSVGGQGNQPQHF.

The chain employs TRBV9 and TRBJ2-5, with a tentative D call TRBD1 (5 bases). The germline V and J ends were trimmed by 1 base and 0 bases, with 13 bases remaining between them. The CDR3 spans 16 residues. The germline CDR1 and CDR2 sequences are SGDLS and YYNGEE. The CDR3 region is CASSVSEGAYQETQYF. CDR3 nucleotides: TGTGCCAGCAGCGTATCAGAAGGGGCCTACCAAGAGACCCAGTACTTC.

This clone was observed once. V is TRBV5-5 and J is TRBJ1-2; TRBD1 aligns across 9 bases. The CDR3 is 17 residues long. V shed 0 bases, J shed 4 bases, and the junction held 10 bases outside the gene matches. Looked up from germline, CDR1 is SGHKS and CDR2 is YYEKEE (reference sequence). CDR3 in amino acids: CASSLGFSGTGIYGYTF. CDR3 nucleotides: TGTGCCAGCAGCTTGGGTTTTTCAGGGACAGGGATCTATGGCTACACCTTC. Full variable domain (outside the CDR3, taken from reference TRBV5-5 and TRBJ1-2): DAGVTQSPTHLIKTRGQQVTLRCSPISGHKSVSWYQQVLGQGPQFIFQYYEKEERGRGNFPDRFSARQFPNYSSELNVNALLLGDSALYLCASSLGFSGTGIYGYTFGSGTRLTVV.

The chain employs TRBV27 and TRBJ2-7, with 10 bases matching TRBD1. CDR3 size: 14 residues. From germline, CDR1 is MNHEY and CDR2 SMNVEV (reference sequence). After removal of 7 bases from V and 4 bases from J, the junction contained 7 bases not matched to a gene. The CDR3 loop reads CASKRGQGRYEQYF. CDR3 DNA: TGTGCCAGCAAAAGGGGACAGGGGAGGTACGAGCAGTACTTC.

The genes are TRBV12-5 and TRBJ2-1, with D perhaps TRBD2 (7 bases). Trimming cost V 1 base and J 8 bases, with 15 bases left between them. The CDR3 is 15 residues long. Germline CDR1 reads LGHNT; CDR2 reads FRNRAP. The CDR3, as DNA: TGTGCTAGTGGTTTGGAAGGGGGGGCAAAGGATGAGCAGTTCTTC. Its protein product is CASGLEGGAKDEQFF.

The V and J genes are TRBV2 and TRBJ2-3, with 7 bases identical to TRBD1. CDR3 size: 15 residues. CDR1 and CDR2 from the germline V gene are SNHLY and FYNNEI. Losses at the gene ends were 4 bases for V and 1 base for J; bases not matched to a gene: 5. The CDR3: CASSGWGQRTDTQYF. The CDR3 DNA sequence: TGTGCCAGCAGTGGGTGGGGACAGCGCACAGATACGCAGTATTTT.

The V and J genes are TRBV27 and TRBJ2-3; the D gene is possibly TRBD2 (5 bases). The CDR3 covers 13 residues. Germline V gene lookup returns CDR1 MNHEY and CDR2 SMNVEV (reference sequence). Trimming took 8 bases from V and 0 from J, leaving 9 bases between them. CDR3 amino acids: CASLGASTDTQYF. CDR3 bases: TGTGCCAGCCTGGGAGCTAGCACAGATACGCAGTATTTT.

The chain combines TRBV4-1 with TRBJ1-5; 7 nucleotides match TRBD1. Trimming cost V 0 bases and J 9 bases; bases outside gene matches: 8. The V gene's germline CDR1 is MGHRA and CDR2 YSYEKL. This CDR3 contains 15 residues. CDR3 sequence reads: CASSQDQGGLRPQHF. CDR3 bases: TGCGCCAGCAGCCAAGATCAGGGGGGACTCCGGCCCCAGCATTTT.

This chain connects TRBV6-1 to TRBJ2-1, with TRBD1 matching 7 bases. V trimming: 5 bases; J trimming: 7 bases; junction bases outside the gene matches: 5. CDR3 length: 13 amino acids. In germline, CDR1 is MNHNS, CDR2 SASEGT. The CDR3 coding sequence is TGTGCCAGCAGTACGGACAGGATGAATGAGCAGTTCTTC. It is translated as CASSTDRMNEQFF.

This sequence joins TRBV19 and TRBJ1-1, with a weak D call TRBD1 (6 bases). The CDR3 covers 15 residues. The V end was cut by 7 bases, the J end by 2 bases, with 17 bases between. Germline lookup yields CDR1 LNHDA and CDR2 SQIVND (reference sequence). CDR3 in amino acids: CASIGIGRGNTEAFF. CDR3 in DNA: TGTGCCAGTATTGGGATAGGCAGGGGAAACACTGAAGCTTTCTTT.

The CDR3 sequence: CASSERTGNYGYTF. Written as DNA, the CDR3 is TGTGCCAGCAGTGAGAGGACAGGGAACTATGGCTACACCTTC. The chain links TRBV2 to TRBJ1-2, with 8 bases fitting TRBD1. This CDR3 is built from 14 residues. CDR1 SNHLY and CDR2 FYNNEI come from the germline V gene. V dropped 3 bases and J dropped 2; count of bases not matched to a gene: 2.

As concerns this clone: The same CDR3 can be traced to other DNA sequences in this sample. The chain has TRBV9 and TRBJ2-3; no clear D. The germline CDR1 and CDR2 sequences are SGDLS and YYNGEE. There are 14 residues in the CDR3. Trimming pared 0 bases from V and 4 bases from J, leaving 9 bases between. The CDR3 bases are TGTGCCAGCAGCGTAGGGGTTGGCGCAGATACGCAGTATTTT. Translation: CASSVGVGADTQYF.

The rearrangement joins TRBV5-4 to TRBJ2-4; a weak D match, TRBD2 (6 bases). Germline V lookup: CDR1 SGHNT, CDR2 YYREEE (reference sequence). Between the trimmed V and J ends, which lost 4 bases and 0 bases, there was a span of 8 bases. The CDR3 is 14 residues long. The CDR3 region is CASSRELAKNIQYF. In DNA form, the CDR3 reads TGTGCCAGCAGCCGGGAGTTAGCCAAAAACATTCAGTACTTC.

The CDR3 here is CASSESIRPSTDTQYF. In DNA, the CDR3 is TGTGCCAGCAGCGAATCTATAAGACCTAGCACAGATACGCAGTATTTT. The rearrangement uses TRBV7-2 and TRBJ2-3; the D is unclear. V was clipped by 5 bases and J by 0 bases, with 15 bases between them. This CDR3 has 16 residues. The V gene's germline CDR1 is SGHTA and CDR2 FQGNSA.

The chain joins TRBV7-3 to TRBJ2-3; 9 nucleotides align to TRBD2. This CDR3 has 15 amino acids. J was trimmed by 4 bases and V by 2 bases; bases with no gene match: 4. Germline V gene data show CDR1 as SGHTA and CDR2 as FQGTGA. CDR3 protein: CASSLGAGGPDTQYF. The CDR3 nucleotides are TGTGCCAGCAGCTTAGGAGCGGGAGGTCCAGATACGCAGTATTTT.

Concerning this clone itself: This CDR3 is also generated by other DNA sequences in the sample. The J gene is TRBJ2-2, the V gene TRBV5-4; D is unclear. This CDR3 contains 11 residues. CDR1 is SGHNT, CDR2 YYREEE, per germline (reference sequence). The V gene lost 5 bases and the J gene lost 5 bases, with 4 bases spanning the gap. The CDR3 sequence: CASSGTGELFF. CDR3 DNA sequence: TGTGCCAGCAGTGGGACCGGGGAGCTGTTTTTT.